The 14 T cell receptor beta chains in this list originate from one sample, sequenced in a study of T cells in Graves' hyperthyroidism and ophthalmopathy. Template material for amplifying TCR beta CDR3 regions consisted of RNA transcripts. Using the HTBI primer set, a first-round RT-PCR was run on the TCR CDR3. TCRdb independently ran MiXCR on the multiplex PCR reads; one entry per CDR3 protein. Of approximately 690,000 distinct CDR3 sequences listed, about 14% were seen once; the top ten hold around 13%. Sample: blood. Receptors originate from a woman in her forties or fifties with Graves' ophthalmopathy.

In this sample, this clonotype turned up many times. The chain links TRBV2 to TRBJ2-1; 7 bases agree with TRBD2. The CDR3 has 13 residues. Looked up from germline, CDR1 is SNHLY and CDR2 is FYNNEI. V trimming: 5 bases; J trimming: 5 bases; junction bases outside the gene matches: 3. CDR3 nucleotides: TGTGCCAGCAGTTCCGGGACTAACAATGAGCAGTTCTTC. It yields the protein CASSSGTNNEQFF.

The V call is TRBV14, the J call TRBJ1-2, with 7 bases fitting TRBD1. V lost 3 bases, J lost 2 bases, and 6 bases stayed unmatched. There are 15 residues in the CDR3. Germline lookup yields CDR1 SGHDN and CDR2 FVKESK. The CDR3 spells CASSQGQFPNYGYTF. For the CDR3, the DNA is TGTGCCAGCAGCCAGGGACAGTTTCCCAACTATGGCTACACCTTC.

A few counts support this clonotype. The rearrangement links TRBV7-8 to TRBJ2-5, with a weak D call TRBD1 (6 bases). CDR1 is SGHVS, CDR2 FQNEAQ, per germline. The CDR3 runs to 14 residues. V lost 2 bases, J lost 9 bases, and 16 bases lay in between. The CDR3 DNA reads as TGTGCCAGCAGCTTAAACAGGGTTGGTGAGGCCCAGTACTTC. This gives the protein CASSLNRVGEAQYF.

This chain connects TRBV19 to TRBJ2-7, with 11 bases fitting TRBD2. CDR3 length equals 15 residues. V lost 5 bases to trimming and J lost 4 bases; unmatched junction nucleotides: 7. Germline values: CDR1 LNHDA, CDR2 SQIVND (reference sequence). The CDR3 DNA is TGTGCCAGTAGTGCCTCCGGGACTAGCGGTTACGAGCAGTACTTC. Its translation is CASSASGTSGYEQYF.

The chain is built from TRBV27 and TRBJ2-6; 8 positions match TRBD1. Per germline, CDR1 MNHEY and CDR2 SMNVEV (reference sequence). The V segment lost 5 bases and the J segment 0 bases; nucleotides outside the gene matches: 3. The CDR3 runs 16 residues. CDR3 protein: CASSGTGISGANVLTF. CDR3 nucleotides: TGTGCCAGCAGTGGGACAGGTATCTCTGGGGCCAACGTCCTGACTTTC.

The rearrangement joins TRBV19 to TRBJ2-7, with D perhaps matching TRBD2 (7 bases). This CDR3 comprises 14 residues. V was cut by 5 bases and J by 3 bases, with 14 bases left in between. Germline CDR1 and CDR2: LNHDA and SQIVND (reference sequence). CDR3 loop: CASSFRGGIYEQYF. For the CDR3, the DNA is TGTGCCAGTAGTTTTAGGGGGGGAATCTACGAGCAGTACTTC.

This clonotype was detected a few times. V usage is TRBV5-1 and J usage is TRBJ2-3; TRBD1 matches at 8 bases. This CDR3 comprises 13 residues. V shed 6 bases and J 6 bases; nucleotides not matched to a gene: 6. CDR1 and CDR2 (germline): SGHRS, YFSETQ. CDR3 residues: CASTTGGRDTQYF. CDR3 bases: TGCGCCAGCACCACAGGGGGAAGGGATACGCAGTATTTT.

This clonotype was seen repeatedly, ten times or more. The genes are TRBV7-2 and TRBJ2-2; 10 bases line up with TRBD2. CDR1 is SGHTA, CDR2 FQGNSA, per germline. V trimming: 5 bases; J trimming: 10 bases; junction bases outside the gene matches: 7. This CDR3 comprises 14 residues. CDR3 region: CASSPGLAVLELFF. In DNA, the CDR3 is TGTGCCAGCAGCCCAGGACTAGCGGTACTGGAGCTGTTTTTT.

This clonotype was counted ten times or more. CDR3 in DNA: TGTGCCAGCAGTTCCTCAACTGGGACTAGCGGGAGAAACAATGAGCAGTTCTTC. It translates to CASSSSTGTSGRNNEQFF. V usage is TRBV28 and J usage is TRBJ2-1, with 14 bases matching TRBD2. Per the germline V gene, CDR1 is MDHEN and CDR2 is SYDVKM. The J segment lost 5 bases and the V segment lost 4 bases, leaving 10 bases of the junction unmatched. The CDR3 is 18 residues long.

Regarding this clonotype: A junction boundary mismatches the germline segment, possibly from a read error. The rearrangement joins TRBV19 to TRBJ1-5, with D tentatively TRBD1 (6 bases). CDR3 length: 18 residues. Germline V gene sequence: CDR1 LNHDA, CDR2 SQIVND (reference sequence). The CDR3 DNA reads TGTGCCAGTAGTCCCCGCGGGCAGAGGGGGGCCAGGCATCATCCCCAGCATTTT. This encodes CASSPRGQRGARHHPQHF.

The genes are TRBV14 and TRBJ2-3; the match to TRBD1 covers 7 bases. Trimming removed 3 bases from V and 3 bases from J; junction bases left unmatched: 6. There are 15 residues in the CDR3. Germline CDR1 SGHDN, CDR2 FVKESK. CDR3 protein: CASSHPAGGTDTQYF. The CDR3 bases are TGTGCCAGCAGCCATCCCGCAGGGGGAACAGATACGCAGTATTTT.

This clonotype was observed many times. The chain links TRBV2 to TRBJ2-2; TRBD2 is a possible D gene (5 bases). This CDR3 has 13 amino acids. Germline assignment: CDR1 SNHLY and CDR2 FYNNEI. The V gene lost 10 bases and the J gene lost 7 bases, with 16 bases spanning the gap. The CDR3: CAIKGWENGELFF. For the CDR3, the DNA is TGTGCCATCAAAGGATGGGAGAACGGGGAGCTGTTTTTT.

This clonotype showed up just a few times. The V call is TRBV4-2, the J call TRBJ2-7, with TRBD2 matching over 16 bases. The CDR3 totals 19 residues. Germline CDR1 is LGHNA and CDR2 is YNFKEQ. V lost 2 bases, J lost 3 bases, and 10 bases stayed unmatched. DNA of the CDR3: TGTGCCAGCAGCCAAACCGGGACTAGCGGGAGGGGCTACTACTACGAGCAGTACTTC. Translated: CASSQTGTSGRGYYYEQYF.

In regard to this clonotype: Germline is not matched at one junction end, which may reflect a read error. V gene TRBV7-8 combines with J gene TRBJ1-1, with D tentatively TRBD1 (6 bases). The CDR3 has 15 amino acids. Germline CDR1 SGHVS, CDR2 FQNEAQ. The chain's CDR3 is CASGLAGQLSLDAFF. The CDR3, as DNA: TGTGCCAGCGGCTTAGCGGGACAACTCAGCCTGGACGCTTTCTTT.